This T cell receptor (beta chain) was sequenced for a study of CD8 T cells in Susac syndrome. Concerning this clonotype itself: The antigen is not known.

V trimming: 5 bases; J trimming: 0 bases; junction bases outside the gene matches: 10. Germline CDR1 is SGHRS and CDR2 is YFSETQ. The CDR3 totals 16 residues. FACS enriched CD8+ TEMRA cells, while bulk CD8+ and CD4+ were negatively isolated. General study findings and limits: In its TCR sequencing and HLA analysis, the study acknowledged that the number of individuals was relatively small.

With random hexamers, reverse transcription was performed on roughly 0.45 to 1 ug of RNA. One entry per CDR3 protein results from TCRdb running MiXCR on the immunoSEQ multiplex PCR reads. The data show approximately 280,000 distinct CDR3 sequences, with roughly 84% seen just once and approximately 0.12% held by the top ten. The sequenced sample was CD8+ T cells from PBMCs. The TCR was taken from a human donor with multiple sclerosis. The chain couples TRBV5-1 to TRBJ2-7, with 8 bases matching TRBD1. The CDR3 sequence is CASRSREQGDSYEQYF. The CDR3 nucleotides read TGCGCCAGCAGGTCTCGCGAACAGGGGGACTCCTACGAGCAGTACTTC.